This T cell receptor beta chain comes out of a study of CD8 T cells in Susac syndrome. Germline-derived CDR1 and CDR2 are MNHEY and SMNVEV (reference sequence). This CDR3 has 18 amino acids. With V trimmed by 5 bases and J by 3 bases, 16 bases remained unmatched. In regard to this clonotype: Its cognate antigen is unknown.

Study-wide results and limits: It was acknowledged by the study that relatively few individuals were included in its TCR sequencing and HLA analysis.

CD8+ and CD4+ blood T cells underwent TCR beta sequencing. CD8+ and CD4+ T cells were negatively isolated; TEMRA cells were FACS-enriched. Reverse transcription used about 0.45 to 1 ug RNA and random hexamers. Amplification of TCR beta CDR3 used immunoSEQ multiplex PCR across 54 Vbeta and 13 Jbeta. TCRdb re-analysed the immunoSEQ multiplex PCR reads in MiXCR, keeping a single row per CDR3 protein. There are 200,000 or so distinct CDR3 sequences in the sample; more than 90% occur only once, and 0.085% to 0.095% lies in the top ten. Sequenced input: CD4+ T cells from PBMCs. V gene TRBV27 combines with J gene TRBJ2-1, with 7 bases aligning to TRBD2. The clonotype originates from a human donor with multiple sclerosis. The CDR3 nucleotides read TGTGCCAGCAGTCTAACCCTAGAGCGGGGTAGAAGCTACAATGAGCAGTTCTTC. Translated: CASSLTLERGRSYNEQFF.